These 2 T cell receptor beta chains came from one sample sequenced in a study of cytomegalovirus exposure and HLA in healthy donors. Use of 60 Vbeta and 13 Jbeta primers characterized the PCR. TCRdb's table, derived via immunoSEQ multiplex PCR, lists solely in-frame clones and lacks some. The sample lists around 130,000 clones, roughly 74% occurring once. The sample was PBMCs. Every receptor here comes from a man aged 40-49 years in good health and CMV-seropositive.

The chain recombines TRBV12-5 with TRBJ1-4; no definite D call. Germline CDR1 is LGHNT and CDR2 is FRNRAP. This CDR3 has 12 amino acids. With 5 bases removed from V and 14 bases from J, the gap between germline ends came to 15 bases. In DNA, the CDR3 is TGTGCTAGTGGTCCAGCACGGGGTCAGCTGTTTTTT. Amino acid sequence: CASGPARGQLFF.

This clone was counted once. This chain connects TRBV4-2 to TRBJ2-3; 15 nucleotides align to TRBD2. Germline V gives CDR1 LGHNA, CDR2 YNFKEQ. The CDR3 loop spans 19 amino acids. V was clipped by 3 bases and J by 0 bases; unmatched bases: 7. CDR3 nucleotide sequence: TGTGCCAGCAGCCAGGGACTAGCGGGGGGCCCTCCTAGCACAGATACGCAGTATTTT. It codes for CASSQGLAGGPPSTDTQYF.